This record looks at one T cell receptor (beta chain) sequence and its context. Its cognate antigen is unknown. This record belongs to a study of Tregs in tolerant kidney transplant recipients. Study results and caveats: For some patients, primers changed over time, blocking nucleotide-level comparison. Activated donor B cell expansion appeared to reveal the most relevant donor-specific TCRbeta repertoire. Biological reproducibility was not directly addressed, but technical replication error appeared minimal.

The data were produced by immunoSEQ multiplex PCR, yet TCRdb's version contains in-frame clones alone and is incomplete. The table has 75,000 to 100,000 clones, 90% to 95% seen once. Mixed chimerism was transient after nonmyeloablative marrow transplants from related graft donors. Thawed PBMCs were FACS-sorted into unstimulated CD4+CD25+CD127- regulatory T cells, CD4+CD25- non-regulatory cells, CD4 and CD8 cells. The CDR3 spans 11 residues. The germline CDR1 and CDR2 sequences are MNHNS and SASEGT. The source was CD4+ T cells from blood (PBMCs), collected 12 months after the transplant. The chain is built from TRBV6-1 and TRBJ2-7; D remains ambiguous. This clonotype was sampled from a human patient who received a combined kidney and bone marrow transplant. The graft donor may account for some of the T cells. The chain's CDR3 is CACQYSYEQYF. The CDR3 region has the DNA TGTGCTTGCCAGTACTCCTACGAGCAGTACTTC.